The 9 T cell receptor beta chains below were found in one sample sequenced in a study of blood T cell repertoires in COVID-19 (dated by TCRdb to the early 2020s). Library preparation was by the immunoSEQ multiplex PCR assay. Sourced from immuneACCESS, this table was stored by TCRdb with only in-frame sequences that have V and J called. A share of the clones is absent; for the studies checked, an unresolved V gene accounts for under half, and the remainder has no known explanation. This sample holds around 180,000 clones; about 74% were observed only once. Around 2.9% of the sample lies in the top ten. Sequences were obtained from peripheral blood. Source of these receptors: a woman of 80 years or more with acute or convalescent COVID-19.

The chain has TRBV24-1 and TRBJ2-1; TRBD2 matches 13 bases. Germline CDR1 is KGHDR and CDR2 is SFDVKD. With 5 bases clipped from V and 8 bases from J, the junction kept 8 bases outside the gene matches. This CDR3 region has 16 residues. This CDR3 reads CATSAGLAGSVDEQFF. For the CDR3, the DNA is TGTGCCACCAGTGCGGGACTAGCGGGATCGGTAGATGAGCAGTTCTTC.

This clone occurred a few times. This chain uses TRBV5-1 with TRBJ2-7; TRBD1 might be the D (6 bases). Germline V CDR1 and CDR2: SGHRS, YFSETQ. CDR3 length: 15 residues. The V gene lost 0 bases and the J gene lost 6 bases, with 16 bases spanning the gap. CDR3 in DNA: TGCGCCAGCAGCTTGGTGACAGGACAAGGTGGCGAGCAGTACTTC. Translated: CASSLVTGQGGEQYF.

The V gene is TRBV18, the J gene TRBJ2-7; 8 bases line up with TRBD2. The germline V gene encodes CDR1 KGHSH and CDR2 LQKENI. Trimming cost V 4 bases and J 2 bases; bases outside gene matches: 7. There are 15 residues in the CDR3. CDR3 nucleotides: TGTGCCAGCTCACTAGCGGCGGGGGGCCCCTACGAGCAGTACTTC. The encoded protein is CASSLAAGGPYEQYF. Based on the CDR3 plus reference TRBV18 and TRBJ2-7, the full variable domain is NAGVMQNPRHLVRRRGQEARLRCSPMKGHSHVYWYRQLPEEGLKFMVYLQKENIIDESGMPKERFSAEFPKEGPSILRIQQVVRGDSAAYFCASSLAAGGPYEQYFGPGTRLTVT.

This chain links TRBV2 with TRBJ2-1; 12 bases agree with TRBD2. Per the germline V gene, CDR1 is SNHLY and CDR2 is FYNNEI. The V gene end was trimmed by 6 bases and the J gene end by 6 bases; junction bases not matched to a gene: 6. The CDR3 is made up of 15 amino acids. The CDR3, as DNA: TGTGCCAGCAGGACCGGGACTAGCGGGTCCAATGAGCAGTTCTTC. It encodes CASRTGTSGSNEQFF.

The chain uses TRBV28 and TRBJ2-3; 7 bases line up with TRBD1. Looked up from germline, CDR1 is MDHEN and CDR2 is SYDVKM. This CDR3 spans 13 amino acids. V shed 7 bases and J 5 bases; nucleotides not matched to a gene: 6. CDR3 in DNA: TGTGCCAGCATAAGACAGGGAATAGATACGCAGTATTTT. As protein: CASIRQGIDTQYF.

The chain carries TRBV5-1 and TRBJ1-2; a possible D gene is TRBD1 (6 bases). CDR1 SGHRS and CDR2 YFSETQ come from the germline V gene. V dropped 0 bases and J dropped 5 bases, with 14 bases sitting between them. This CDR3 spans 15 amino acids. Written as DNA, the CDR3 is TGCGCCAGCAGCTTGGGAGACAGGCAAGGATATGGCTACACCTTC. It translates to CASSLGDRQGYGYTF.

This clone was detected a few times. V gene TRBV25-1 combines with J gene TRBJ1-5; D unclear. CDR1 and CDR2 (germline): MGHDK, SYGVNS. V was clipped by 4 bases and J by 0 bases, with 7 bases between them. This CDR3 is 14 amino acids long. The CDR3 spells CASSGTDSNQPQHF. The CDR3 DNA sequence: TGTGCCAGCAGTGGAACAGATAGCAATCAGCCCCAGCATTTT.

V gene TRBV9 combines with J gene TRBJ1-3; 8 nucleotides agree with TRBD1. V lost 3 bases and J lost 0; bases outside the gene matches: 2. This CDR3 has 15 residues. Germline V gene data show CDR1 as SGDLS and CDR2 as YYNGEE. CDR3 nucleotides: TGTGCCAGCAGCGGGGGGACAGGCTCTGGAAACACCATATATTTT. Translation gives CASSGGTGSGNTIYF.

The V gene is TRBV7-8, the J gene TRBJ2-2; TRBD1 matches 9 bases. CDR1 is SGHVS, CDR2 FQNEAQ, per germline. V trimming: 6 bases; J trimming: 0 bases; junction bases outside the gene matches: 2. The CDR3 sequence is 15 residues long. CDR3 bases: TGTGCCAGCAGGACAGGGGGGGCGAACACCGGGGAGCTGTTTTTT. Translated, it gives CASRTGGANTGELFF.